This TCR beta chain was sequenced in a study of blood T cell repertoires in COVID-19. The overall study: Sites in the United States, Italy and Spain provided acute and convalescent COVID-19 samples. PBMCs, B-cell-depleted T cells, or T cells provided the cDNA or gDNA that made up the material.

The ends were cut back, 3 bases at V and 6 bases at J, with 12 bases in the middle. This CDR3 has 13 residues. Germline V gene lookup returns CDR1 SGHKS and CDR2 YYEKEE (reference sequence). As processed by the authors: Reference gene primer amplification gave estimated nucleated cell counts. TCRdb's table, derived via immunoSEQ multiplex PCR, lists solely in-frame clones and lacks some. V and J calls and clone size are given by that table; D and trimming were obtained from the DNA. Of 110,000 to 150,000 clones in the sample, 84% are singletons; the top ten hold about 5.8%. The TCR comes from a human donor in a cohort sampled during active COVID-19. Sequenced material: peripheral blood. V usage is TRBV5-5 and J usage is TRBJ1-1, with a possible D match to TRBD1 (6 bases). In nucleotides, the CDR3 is TGTGCCAGCAGCTCCACAGGGTTGGCTGAAGCTTTCTTT. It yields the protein CASSSTGLAEAFF.